The 23 T cell receptor beta chains below come from one sample, sequenced in a study of cytomegalovirus exposure and HLA in healthy donors. The PCR contained 60 Vbeta and 13 Jbeta primers. Profiling relied on immunoSEQ multiplex PCR, and the TCRdb table lists in-frame clones only, not all of them. The data show some 86,000 clones, with about 76% seen just once and roughly 15% held by the top ten. The sequencing input was PBMCs. These receptors all come from a woman aged 40 to 55 in good health and CMV-seropositive.

The CDR3 DNA reads as TGTGCCAGCAGTTACCTCCCGGGAAAAAACACTGAAGCTTTCTTT. Its protein product is CASSYLPGKNTEAFF. The chain uses TRBV6-5 and TRBJ1-1; D not certain. The CDR3 has 15 residues. V was trimmed by 2 bases and J by 2 bases, leaving 12 bases between them. The germline CDR1 and CDR2 sequences are MNHEY and SVGAGI.

The chain uses TRBV6-1 and TRBJ1-4, with 7 bases fitting TRBD1. There are 15 residues in the CDR3. After removal of 4 bases from V and 8 bases from J, the junction contained 10 bases not matched to a gene. Germline V lookup: CDR1 MNHNS, CDR2 SASEGT. CDR3 loop: CASSALQGLHEKLFF. Written as DNA, the CDR3 is TGTGCCAGCAGTGCCTTACAGGGGTTGCACGAAAAACTGTTTTTT.

The rearrangement uses TRBV5-1 and TRBJ1-2; D is ambiguous. Trimming pared 1 base from V and 0 bases from J, leaving 7 bases between. The germline CDR1 and CDR2 sequences are SGHRS and YFSETQ. The CDR3 has 14 amino acids. CDR3 protein: CASSLTATNYGYTF. In nucleotides, the CDR3 is TGCGCCAGCAGCTTGACTGCTACTAACTATGGCTACACCTTC.

This chain links TRBV27 with TRBJ1-5, with a possible D match to TRBD1 (5 bases). Germline V gene lookup returns CDR1 MNHEY and CDR2 SMNVEV (reference sequence). The CDR3 totals 16 residues. V lost 3 bases, J lost 4 bases, and 16 bases lay in between. CDR3: CASSFVGAPTNQPQHF. DNA for the CDR3: TGTGCCAGCAGTTTTGTAGGGGCCCCAACGAATCAGCCCCAGCATTTT.

The rearrangement joins TRBV5-4 to TRBJ1-2; 8 bases are a match to TRBD1. Trimming removed 5 bases from V and 4 bases from J; junction bases left unmatched: 13. Germline lookup yields CDR1 SGHNT and CDR2 YYREEE (reference sequence). This CDR3 has 16 amino acids. In DNA form, the CDR3 reads TGTGCCAGCAGGATTTACGGACAGGGAGCTTCCTATGGCTACACCTTC. As protein: CASRIYGQGASYGYTF.

The genes are TRBV2 and TRBJ2-7; 8 positions match TRBD1. Trimming cost V 6 bases and J 0 bases; bases outside gene matches: 4. The CDR3 is 14 residues long. In germline, CDR1 is SNHLY, CDR2 FYNNEI. CDR3 residues: CASSRDRNSYEQYF. The CDR3 DNA is TGTGCCAGCAGCCGGGACAGGAACTCCTACGAGCAGTACTTC.

This clone was seen a handful of times. The chain employs TRBV5-1 and TRBJ1-4, with D possibly being TRBD1 (6 bases). The CDR3 length is 13 residues. With 7 bases removed from V and 7 bases from J, the gap between germline ends came to 14 bases. CDR1 and CDR2 (germline): SGHRS, YFSETQ. The CDR3 DNA reads TGCGCCAGCGGCCGTGAACAGGGTGAAAAACTGTTTTTT. Encoded protein: CASGREQGEKLFF. Full variable domain (rest looked up from reference TRBV5-1 and TRBJ1-4): KAGVTQTPRYLIKTRGQQVTLSCSPISGHRSVSWYQQTPGQGLQFLFEYFSETQRNKGNFPGRFSGRQFSNSRSEMNVSTLELGDSALYLCASGREQGEKLFFGSGTQLSVL.

The V and J genes are TRBV9 and TRBJ2-1; 13 bases agree with TRBD2. The CDR3 covers 15 residues. Per the germline V gene, CDR1 is SGDLS and CDR2 is YYNGEE. V lost 3 bases, J lost 5 bases, and 2 bases stayed unmatched. The CDR3: CASSGGTSGDNEQFF. The CDR3 DNA is TGTGCCAGCAGCGGTGGGACTAGCGGGGACAATGAGCAGTTCTTC.

The chain employs TRBV7-2 and TRBJ2-2; a possible D gene is TRBD2 (6 bases). Germline-derived CDR1 and CDR2 are SGHTA and FQGNSA. CDR3 size: 16 residues. V lost 5 bases and J lost 2, with 15 bases in between. The chain's CDR3 is CASSRAAAGNTGELFF. The CDR3 region has the DNA TGTGCCAGCAGCCGGGCGGCGGCGGGAAACACCGGGGAGCTGTTTTTT.

This clone has only a few counts. The V gene is TRBV30, the J gene TRBJ1-3; D possibly corresponds to TRBD1 (6 bases). CDR1 is GTSNPN and CDR2 is SVGIG in the germline V gene (reference sequence). Trimming removed 1 base at V and 0 bases at J, with 7 bases between. The CDR3 has 14 residues. The CDR3 is CAWSGDNSGNTIYF. The CDR3 nucleotides are TGTGCCTGGAGTGGGGACAACTCTGGAAACACCATATATTTT.

The chain employs TRBV29-1 and TRBJ1-4; D gene ambiguous. This CDR3 contains 14 residues. CDR1 and CDR2 (germline): SQVTM, ANQGSEA. V was shortened by 3 bases and J by 0 bases, with 8 bases between the two germline ends. The CDR3 nucleotides are TGCAGCGTTGAGGGCGGGGCAACTAATGAAAAACTGTTTTTT. Amino acids: CSVEGGATNEKLFF. Combining the CDR3 with reference TRBV29-1 and TRBJ1-4 gives the whole variable domain SAVISQKPSRDICQRGTSLTIQCQVDSQVTMMFWYRQQPGQSLTLIATANQGSEATYESGFVIDKFPISRPNLTFSTLTVSNMSPEDSSIYLCSVEGGATNEKLFFGSGTQLSVL.

The genes are TRBV19 and TRBJ1-2; 7 bases map to TRBD1. Trimming at V came to 6 bases and at J to 8 bases, leaving 6 bases not matched to a gene. Germline CDR1 LNHDA, CDR2 SQIVND (reference sequence). The CDR3 has 12 residues. This CDR3 is CASSLTGNGYTF. The CDR3 DNA reads TGTGCCAGTAGCCTGACAGGGAACGGCTACACCTTC.

This chain connects TRBV19 to TRBJ2-3; tentatively, D is TRBD1 (6 bases). The CDR3 runs 13 residues. The germline V and J ends were trimmed by 10 bases and 2 bases, with 13 bases remaining between them. Germline-derived CDR1 and CDR2 are LNHDA and SQIVND (reference sequence). CDR3 coding DNA: TGTGCCACCCAGGACAGACACACAGATACGCAGTATTTT. The encoded protein is CATQDRHTDTQYF.

V and J are TRBV19 and TRBJ1-2; TRBD1 agrees at 8 bases. This CDR3 region has 15 residues. V was clipped by 5 bases and J by 2 bases; unmatched bases: 7. Per the germline V gene, CDR1 is LNHDA and CDR2 is SQIVND (reference sequence). The CDR3 bases are TGTGCCAGTAGTGTCGGCAGGGGGCGAAACTATGGCTACACCTTC. As protein: CASSVGRGRNYGYTF. Using reference TRBV19 and TRBJ1-2 for the parts outside the CDR3, the full variable domain is DGGITQSPKYLFRKEGQNVTLSCEQNLNHDAMYWYRQDPGQGLRLIYYSQIVNDFQKGDIAEGYSVSREKKESFPLTVTSAQKNPTAFYLCASSVGRGRNYGYTFGSGTRLTVV.

This clone came up a few times. The V gene is TRBV2, the J gene TRBJ2-3; D not certain. Germline CDR1 and CDR2: SNHLY and FYNNEI. Trimming pared 6 bases from V and 4 bases from J, leaving 8 bases between. This CDR3 is built from 12 residues. The CDR3 protein is CASREVSDTQYF. Here the CDR3 DNA reads TGTGCCAGCAGAGAGGTCTCAGATACGCAGTATTTT.

A word on this clone: This CDR3 fails to terminate in the conserved phenylalanine or tryptophan, so it likely reflects a read error. The DNA is omitted, as the CDR3 cannot be located on it reliably, and the CDR3 follows TCRdb's listing. The rearrangement links TRBV3-2 to TRBJ2-7; the DNA was not used to check the table's D call, TRBD2. TRBV3-2 is classified as a pseudogene. The CDR3 has 8 amino acids, counting both end residues. CDR3 loop: CASSPGRT.

The rearrangement links TRBV7-2 to TRBJ1-2, with 7 bases fitting TRBD1. The V gene end was trimmed by 5 bases and the J gene end by 3 bases; junction bases not matched to a gene: 3. The CDR3 is 13 amino acids. Germline assignment: CDR1 SGHTA and CDR2 FQGNSA. Written as DNA, the CDR3 is TGTGCCAGCAGCCGGACAGGAGACTATGGCTACACCTTC. Its translation: CASSRTGDYGYTF.

This sequence joins TRBV4-3 and TRBJ2-3; 7 positions agree with TRBD2. Trimming at V came to 0 bases and at J to 4 bases, leaving 16 bases not matched to a gene. CDR1 and CDR2 from the germline V gene are LGHNA and YSLEER. The CDR3 is 19 amino acids. CDR3 in amino acids: CASSQDMDLPGGIPDTQYF. In DNA form, the CDR3 reads TGCGCCAGCAGCCAAGATATGGATCTGCCGGGAGGAATCCCAGATACGCAGTATTTT.

The genes are TRBV5-6 and TRBJ2-2; tentatively, D is TRBD1 (5 bases). The CDR3 has 18 residues. Trimming shortened V by 4 bases and J by 3 bases, and 22 bases separated the two germline ends. Germline CDR1 reads SGHDT; CDR2 reads YYEEEE. CDR3 sequence: CASSPEGAGWVDTGELFF. The CDR3 DNA follows: TGTGCCAGCAGCCCGGAAGGTGCAGGGTGGGTCGACACCGGGGAGCTGTTTTTT.

The V call is TRBV11-1, the J call TRBJ1-1, with TRBD1 as a possible D gene (5 bases). This CDR3 spans 14 amino acids. CDR1 SGHAT and CDR2 FQDESV come from the germline V gene (reference sequence). V lost 4 bases to trimming and J lost 5 bases, with 14 bases between them. The CDR3 coding sequence is TGTGCCAGCAGCTACCCGGGGGGGAGGACTGAAGCTTTCTTT. This gives the protein CASSYPGGRTEAFF. The complete variable domain, with remaining parts taken from reference TRBV11-1 and TRBJ1-1, reads EAEVAQSPRYKITEKSQAVAFWCDPISGHATLYWYRQILGQGPELLVQFQDESVVDDSQLPKDRFSAERLKGVDSTLKIQPAELGDSAMYLCASSYPGGRTEAFFGQGTRLTVV.

The genes are TRBV19 and TRBJ2-2, with TRBD1 identical over 8 bases. This CDR3 comprises 16 residues. Germline V gene data show CDR1 as LNHDA and CDR2 as SQIVND (reference sequence). Germline trimming cut 8 bases from V and 0 bases from J; bases unmatched to any gene: 8. CDR3 DNA: TGTGCCAGTGGTAACCCGGGACAGGCGAACACCGGGGAGCTGTTTTTT. It yields the protein CASGNPGQANTGELFF. The complete variable domain, with remaining parts taken from reference TRBV19 and TRBJ2-2, reads DGGITQSPKYLFRKEGQNVTLSCEQNLNHDAMYWYRQDPGQGLRLIYYSQIVNDFQKGDIAEGYSVSREKKESFPLTVTSAQKNPTAFYLCASGNPGQANTGELFFGEGSRLTVL.

V is TRBV27 and J is TRBJ1-1; perhaps TRBD1 as D (6 bases). Trimming removed 6 bases at V and 5 bases at J, with 19 bases between. This CDR3 region has 15 residues. The germline V gene has CDR1 MNHEY and CDR2 SMNVEV (reference sequence). The CDR3 here is CASRAALQGGTEAFF. The CDR3, as DNA: TGTGCCAGCAGAGCGGCCCTACAGGGAGGGACTGAAGCTTTCTTT.

This chain joins TRBV6-6 and TRBJ1-3; a possible D gene is TRBD1 (6 bases). This CDR3 is 16 amino acids long. V was shortened by 2 bases and J by 0 bases, with 11 bases between the two germline ends. Germline CDR1 MNHNY, CDR2 SVGAGI (reference sequence). CDR3 in DNA: TGTGCCAGCAGTTACGTACAGGGTAACTCTGGAAACACCATATATTTT. It yields the protein CASSYVQGNSGNTIYF.